This is a list of T cell receptor beta chains from one sample in a study of technical replicates of blood from a handful of donors. Sequencing used immunoSEQ multiplex PCR; TCRdb keeps in-frame clones, though not all of them. The sample carries around 83,000 clones, 94% recorded once. Input material: T cells isolated from PBMCs. Receptors originate from a human donor in good health. CDR3s include the opening cysteine and the closing phenylalanine or tryptophan. Each record gives: J gene, V gene, clone size, D gene, CDR3 protein, CDR3 DNA. D genes are given only for firm matches. Clone size is shown for a subset of rows, as once, few, many or a class of expanded clone.

J gene: TRBJ1-2; V gene: TRBV9; clone size: .; D gene: TRBD1; CDR3 protein: CASSVSGGYGYTF; CDR3 DNA: TGTGCCAGCAGCGTATCAGGGGGCTATGGCTACACCTTC
J gene: TRBJ1-1; V gene: TRBV6-4; clone size: .; D gene: TRBD1; CDR3 protein: CASSAEQGTEAFF; CDR3 DNA: TGTGCCAGCAGTGCCGAACAGGGGACTGAAGCTTTCTTT
J gene: TRBJ2-6; V gene: TRBV5-6; clone size: .; D gene: .; CDR3 protein: CASSLGTQGGGANVLTF; CDR3 DNA: TGTGCCAGCAGCTTGGGAACCCAGGGTGGTGGGGCCAACGTCCTGACTTTC
J gene: TRBJ1-1; V gene: TRBV23-1; clone size: .; D gene: TRBD1; CDR3 protein: CASAEDRENTEAFF; CDR3 DNA: TGCGCCAGTGCAGAGGACAGGGAGAACACTGAAGCTTTCTTT
J gene: TRBJ1-3; V gene: TRBV5-1; clone size: .; D gene: .; CDR3 protein: CASSLFSGPGNTIYF; CDR3 DNA: TGCGCCAGCAGCTTATTTTCAGGGCCTGGAAACACCATATATTTT
J gene: TRBJ1-5; V gene: TRBV19; clone size: once; D gene: .; CDR3 protein: CASSILQGSNQPQHF; CDR3 DNA: TGTGCCAGTAGTATACTACAGGGCTCCAATCAGCCCCAGCATTTT
J gene: TRBJ1-2; V gene: TRBV10-1; clone size: .; D gene: .; CDR3 protein: CASSPDRAYGYTF; CDR3 DNA: TGCGCCAGCAGCCCAGACAGAGCTTATGGCTACACCTTC
J gene: TRBJ2-7; V gene: TRBV6-5; clone size: .; D gene: TRBD1; CDR3 protein: CASSTGGQSYEQYF; CDR3 DNA: TGTGCCAGCAGTACAGGGGGACAAAGCTACGAGCAGTACTTC
J gene: TRBJ2-1; V gene: TRBV30; clone size: .; D gene: TRBD2; CDR3 protein: CAWSAVTPSGGGTEQFF; CDR3 DNA: TGTGCCTGGAGTGCCGTAACCCCTAGCGGGGGGGGAACTGAGCAGTTCTTC
J gene: TRBJ1-1; V gene: TRBV5-8; clone size: .; D gene: .; CDR3 protein: CASSLVGRTEAFF; CDR3 DNA: TGTGCCAGCAGCTTGGTTGGGAGAACTGAAGCTTTCTTT